The clone carrying this TCR beta chain was detected only a few times. Sequenced by immunoSEQ multiplex PCR; TCRdb stores in-frame clones only, minus some. This sample has roughly 45,000 clones; approximately 83% occur once, and the top ten carry 2.5% to 3%. The data were obtained in a study of control samples from healthy donors and cancer patients. The source of this sequence is a woman aged 50 to 60 with lung cancer. The sequencing sample was made of PBMCs.

The CDR3 here is CASSLVSGDRGTLHF. The CDR3 DNA follows: TGTGCCAGCAGCTTGGTCTCAGGGGACAGGGGGACCCTCCACTTT. The chain couples TRBV5-4 to TRBJ1-6; 11 bases are a match to TRBD1. Germline V gives CDR1 SGHNT, CDR2 YYREEE (reference sequence). The CDR3 length is 15 residues. Trimming at V came to 0 bases and at J to 14 bases, leaving 7 bases not matched to a gene.